What follows are 25 T cell receptor beta chains derived from one specimen sequenced in a study of blood T cell repertoires in COVID-19. Profiling relied on immunoSEQ multiplex PCR, and the TCRdb table lists in-frame clones only, not all of them. The data contain approximately 150,000 clones, 87% of them singletons. Specimen: peripheral blood. The receptors were gathered from a human donor in a cohort sampled during active COVID-19.

The chain combines TRBV10-3 with TRBJ2-5; the match to TRBD1 covers 7 bases. The CDR3 runs 14 residues. The germline gives CDR1 ENHRY, CDR2 SYGVKD. V shed 3 bases, J shed 3 bases, and the junction held 4 bases outside the gene matches. Here the CDR3 DNA reads TGTGCCATCAGTGATGTACAGGGGAAAGAGACCCAGTACTTC. Protein product: CAISDVQGKETQYF.

V is TRBV2 and J is TRBJ2-7; 9 nucleotides align to TRBD2. Germline V gives CDR1 SNHLY, CDR2 FYNNEI. Unmatched junction bases numbered 3, after V lost 8 bases and J lost 1 base. The CDR3 totals 13 residues. The CDR3 nucleotides are TGTGCCAGCGAAGCGGGAGGATCCTACGAGCAGTACTTC. Residues: CASEAGGSYEQYF.

V gene TRBV11-3 combines with J gene TRBJ1-3; no reliable D call. There are 15 residues in the CDR3. The germline V and J ends were trimmed by 4 bases and 7 bases, with 17 bases remaining between them. CDR1 and CDR2 (germline): SGHNT, YENEEA. Here the CDR3 reads CASSYQRDPRNTIYF. CDR3 nucleotides: TGTGCCAGCAGCTACCAGAGAGACCCGAGGAACACCATATATTTT.

The chain carries TRBV18 and TRBJ2-1; 12 bases align to TRBD2. The ends lost 4 bases at V and 6 bases at J; junction bases unmatched: 13. CDR3 length equals 18 residues. Looked up from germline, CDR1 is KGHSH and CDR2 is LQKENI. The CDR3 DNA reads as TGTGCCAGCTCACAGCCGCGACTAGCGGGAGAGCCCACCAATGAGCAGTTCTTC. Translating it yields CASSQPRLAGEPTNEQFF.

The chain employs TRBV6-6 and TRBJ2-3; 9 nucleotides agree with TRBD2. The CDR3 sequence is 16 residues long. CDR1 and CDR2 (germline): MNHNY, SVGAGI (reference sequence). The junction had 9 bases not matched to a gene; V was cut back by 2 bases and J by 6 bases. The CDR3 sequence is CASSYKSAGGPDTQYF. DNA for the CDR3: TGTGCCAGCAGTTACAAGTCTGCGGGGGGGCCCGATACGCAGTATTTT.

This chain links TRBV10-1 with TRBJ1-1; weak D call: TRBD1 (5 bases). Germline CDR1 reads WNHNN; CDR2 reads SYGVQD (reference sequence). Trimming left V 4 bases short and J 1 base short, with 7 bases between. CDR3 length: 13 amino acids. The CDR3 DNA follows: TGCGCCAGCAGTGTAGGGGCGAACACTGAAGCTTTCTTT. As protein: CASSVGANTEAFF.

The chain is built from TRBV7-3 and TRBJ2-7; 10 bases map to TRBD1. Germline V gene sequence: CDR1 SGHTA, CDR2 FQGTGA. After removal of 3 bases from V and 0 bases from J, the junction contained 2 bases not matched to a gene. The CDR3 contains 15 residues. CDR3 coding DNA: TGTGCCAGCAGCTTGGGACAGGGGCCCTCCTACGAGCAGTACTTC. It codes for CASSLGQGPSYEQYF. Using reference TRBV7-3 and TRBJ2-7 for the parts outside the CDR3, the full variable domain is GAGVSQTPSNKVTEKGKYVELRCDPISGHTALYWYRQSLGQGPEFLIYFQGTGAADDSGLPNDRFFAVRPEGSVSTLKIQRTERGDSAVYLCASSLGQGPSYEQYFGPGTRLTVT.

The rearrangement joins TRBV7-6 to TRBJ2-5, with D possibly TRBD2 on 5 matching bases. Germline V gene lookup returns CDR1 SGHVS and CDR2 FNYEAQ. This CDR3 contains 16 residues. V lost 1 base, J lost 5 bases, and 17 bases lay in between. As DNA, the CDR3 is TGTGCCAGCAGCTTAGTTAATAGTCGTGGGGAGGAGACCCAGTACTTC. This encodes CASSLVNSRGEETQYF.

The chain is built from TRBV6-2 or TRBV6-3 and TRBJ1-5, with TRBD1 identical over 7 bases. CDR3 length: 15 amino acids. V lost 0 bases and J lost 3; bases outside the gene matches: 2. Germline-derived CDR1 and CDR2 are MNHEY and SVGEGT. CDR3 residues: CASSYSGQINQPQHF. DNA for the CDR3: TGTGCCAGCAGTTACTCGGGACAGATCAATCAGCCCCAGCATTTT.

The chain links TRBV11-2 to TRBJ2-2; no definite D call. This CDR3 has 11 amino acids. V was pared by 7 bases and J by 7 bases, with 7 bases between. Germline V gene lookup returns CDR1 SGHAT and CDR2 FQNNGV. CDR3 sequence reads: CASTEHGELFF. The CDR3 nucleotides read TGTGCCAGCACCGAACACGGGGAGCTGTTTTTT.

This clone has just a few counts. The chain combines TRBV10-3 with TRBJ1-1, with 7 bases fitting TRBD1. The V gene end was trimmed by 6 bases and the J gene end by 0 bases; junction bases not matched to a gene: 4. There are 14 residues in the CDR3. Germline loops: CDR1 ENHRY, CDR2 SYGVKD. This CDR3 reads CAISEGGLNTEAFF. CDR3 coding DNA: TGTGCCATCAGCGAAGGGGGCCTGAACACTGAAGCTTTCTTT.

This clone was recorded once. This chain uses TRBV4-1 with TRBJ1-1, with D tentatively TRBD1 (6 bases). The V gene lost 4 bases and the J gene lost 6 bases, with 21 bases spanning the gap. Germline V gene lookup returns CDR1 MGHRA and CDR2 YSYEKL. The CDR3 has 16 residues. The CDR3 nucleotides are TGCGCCAGCAGCCCGTCTCTCCCTGACAGGTCTGCTGAAGCTTTCTTT. It translates to CASSPSLPDRSAEAFF.

This chain uses TRBV30 with TRBJ2-7; TRBD2 might be the D (6 bases). Germline CDR1 GTSNPN, CDR2 SVGIG (reference sequence). This CDR3 has 15 residues. With 2 bases removed from V and 3 bases from J, the gap between germline ends came to 17 bases. The CDR3 spells CAWSLPGAPNYEQYF. In DNA form, the CDR3 reads TGTGCCTGGAGTCTCCCGGGAGCACCTAACTACGAGCAGTACTTC.

The chain links TRBV19 to TRBJ1-1; D gene unclear. Looked up from germline, CDR1 is LNHDA and CDR2 is SQIVND (reference sequence). The ends were cut back, 3 bases at V and 5 bases at J, with 10 bases in the middle. This CDR3 has 13 amino acids. CDR3 DNA sequence: TGTGCCAGTAGTATTACCCGCCGGACTGAAGCTTTCTTT. It specifies CASSITRRTEAFF.

The chain carries TRBV18 and TRBJ1-5, with unresolved D. V was shortened by 3 bases and J by 4 bases, with 16 bases between the two germline ends. This CDR3 has 16 residues. Looked up from germline, CDR1 is KGHSH and CDR2 is LQKENI. The CDR3: CASSPSASQRNQPQHF. Here the CDR3 DNA reads TGTGCCAGCTCACCCAGCGCATCCCAAAGGAATCAGCCCCAGCATTTT.

This chain connects TRBV5-4 to TRBJ1-4; the D gene is possibly TRBD1 (6 bases). The V gene lost 4 bases and the J gene lost 4 bases, with 17 bases spanning the gap. The length of the CDR3 is 16 residues. Germline loops: CDR1 SGHNT, CDR2 YYREEE (reference sequence). In DNA form, the CDR3 reads TGTGCCAGCAGCGGTGGGGGCGCGGGCGTTAATGAAAAACTGTTTTTT. Translating gives CASSGGGAGVNEKLFF.

V usage is TRBV27 and J usage is TRBJ1-2, with 8 bases aligning to TRBD1. V lost 2 bases to trimming and J lost 4 bases; unmatched junction nucleotides: 6. The CDR3 consists of 15 residues. Looked up from germline, CDR1 is MNHEY and CDR2 is SMNVEV (reference sequence). CDR3 bases: TGTGCCAGCAGTTTACTGGCAGGGGGCTTCTATGGCTACACCTTC. It yields the protein CASSLLAGGFYGYTF.

The chain uses TRBV29-1 and TRBJ1-4; D call uncertain. V was cut by 0 bases and J by 7 bases, with 18 bases left in between. The CDR3 is 16 amino acids. Looked up from germline, CDR1 is SQVTM and CDR2 is ANQGSEA. The CDR3 DNA reads as TGCAGCGTTGAAGATCGTACGGTCCCCCGGGGTGAAAAACTGTTTTTT. Translated: CSVEDRTVPRGEKLFF.

The V and J genes are TRBV7-2 and TRBJ2-1, with 8 bases lining up with TRBD2. CDR1 is SGHTA and CDR2 is FQGNSA in the germline V gene. The CDR3 contains 15 residues. The V gene end was trimmed by 6 bases and the J gene end by 4 bases; junction bases not matched to a gene: 8. The DNA of the CDR3 is TGTGCCAGCAGTCAGCGAACTAGCGGATACAATGAGCAGTTCTTC. Amino acid sequence: CASSQRTSGYNEQFF. The complete variable domain, with remaining parts taken from reference TRBV7-2 and TRBJ2-1, reads GAGVSQSPSNKVTEKGKDVELRCDPISGHTALYWYRQSLGQGLEFLIYFQGNSAPDKSGLPSDRFSAERTGGSVSTLTIQRTQQEDSAVYLCASSQRTSGYNEQFFGPGTRLTVL.

V and J are TRBV30 and TRBJ2-7; D ambiguous. The CDR3 contains 13 residues. The germline CDR1 and CDR2 sequences are GTSNPN and SVGIG (reference sequence). Trimming removed 4 bases at V and 4 bases at J, with 14 bases between. The CDR3 sequence: CAWTSARAYEQYF. The CDR3 nucleotides are TGTGCCTGGACTTCAGCGCGAGCTTACGAGCAGTACTTC. The complete variable domain, with remaining parts taken from reference TRBV30 and TRBJ2-7, reads SQTIHQWPATLVQPVGSPLSLECTVEGTSNPNLYWYRQAAGRGLQLLFYSVGIGQISSEVPQNLSASRPQDRQFILSSKKLLLSDSGFYLCAWTSARAYEQYFGPGTRLTVT.

This clone showed up just once. The chain joins TRBV6-5 to TRBJ2-2; 11 nucleotides match TRBD2. V lost 8 bases and J lost 6; bases outside the gene matches: 5. CDR1 MNHEY and CDR2 SVGAGI come from the germline V gene. This CDR3 region has 14 residues. CDR3 sequence: CASGLAGIAGELFF. CDR3 nucleotides: TGTGCCAGCGGACTAGCGGGTATCGCCGGGGAGCTGTTTTTT.

The rearrangement links TRBV4-3 to TRBJ1-2; 7 bases are a match to TRBD1. The CDR3 runs 17 residues. CDR1 and CDR2 (germline): LGHNA, YSLEER. J lost 4 bases, V lost 0 bases, and 11 bases had no gene match. This CDR3 is CASSQDAGQAPIYGYTF. CDR3 in DNA: TGCGCCAGCAGCCAAGATGCCGGACAGGCCCCTATCTATGGCTACACCTTC.

The rearrangement joins TRBV28 to TRBJ1-2; D call uncertain. Germline CDR1 is MDHEN and CDR2 is SYDVKM. The CDR3 runs to 14 residues. The V gene lost 3 bases and the J gene lost 2 bases, with 10 bases spanning the gap. This chain's CDR3 is CASSFRGENYGYTF. In nucleotides, the CDR3 is TGTGCCAGCAGTTTTCGGGGAGAGAACTATGGCTACACCTTC.

The chain has TRBV30 and TRBJ1-3, with a possible D match to TRBD1 (6 bases). Deletions cut 8 bases from V and 0 bases from J, with 17 bases between. Germline CDR1 and CDR2: GTSNPN and SVGIG (reference sequence). The length of the CDR3 is 15 residues. In DNA form, the CDR3 reads TGTGCCGGGGACAATGGACAGAGCTCTGGAAACACCATATATTTT. This gives the protein CAGDNGQSSGNTIYF.

The V gene is TRBV5-4, the J gene TRBJ1-1; the D is unclear. CDR3 size: 16 residues. V was shortened by 3 bases and J by 3 bases, with 18 bases between the two germline ends. Germline V gene sequence: CDR1 SGHNT, CDR2 YYREEE (reference sequence). In DNA, the CDR3 is TGTGCCAGCAGCTCGACACAGCGGCTCGCTTACACTGAAGCTTTCTTT. Its translation: CASSSTQRLAYTEAFF.